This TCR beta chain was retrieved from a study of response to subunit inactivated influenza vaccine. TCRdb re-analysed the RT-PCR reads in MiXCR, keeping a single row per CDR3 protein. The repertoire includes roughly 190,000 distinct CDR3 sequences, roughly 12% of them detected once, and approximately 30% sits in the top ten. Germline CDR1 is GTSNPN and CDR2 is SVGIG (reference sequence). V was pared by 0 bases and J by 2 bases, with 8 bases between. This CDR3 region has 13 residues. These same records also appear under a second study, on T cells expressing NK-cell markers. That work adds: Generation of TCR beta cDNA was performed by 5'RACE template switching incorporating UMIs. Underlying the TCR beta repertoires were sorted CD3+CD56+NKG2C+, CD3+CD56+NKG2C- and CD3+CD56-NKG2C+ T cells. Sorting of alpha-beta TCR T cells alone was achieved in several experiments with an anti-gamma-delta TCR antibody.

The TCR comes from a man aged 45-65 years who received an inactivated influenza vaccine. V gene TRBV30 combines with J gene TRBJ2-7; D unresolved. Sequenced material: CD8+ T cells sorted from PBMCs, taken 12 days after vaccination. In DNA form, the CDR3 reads TGTGCCTGGAGTGTTGGCCCTGCCTACGAGCAGTACTTC. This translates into CAWSVGPAYEQYF.